This T cell receptor (beta chain) was retrieved from a study of T cells in Graves' hyperthyroidism and ophthalmopathy (dated by TCRdb to the late 2010s). Study-level background: Peripheral blood samples were taken at initial diagnosis, before any treatment was given. To identify TCR V-J signatures that set the groups apart, the researchers used a discovery cohort of more than 95 patients, made up of some 41 with Graves' ophthalmopathy and approximately 57 with stable Graves' hyperthyroidism. Whether ophthalmopathy could be predicted prospectively was tested in an independent validation cohort made up of 18 hyperthyroidism patients plus 17 patients who later progressed to ophthalmopathy. For training and testing, the approximately 92 patients in the discovery cohort were randomly divided in a 7:3 ratio. In addition, the study compared T-cell repertoires in thyroid tissue and in blood from five or six Graves' hyperthyroidism patients. Following sampling, methimazole starting at 30 mg daily was given to hyperthyroidism patients, and high-dose intravenous methylprednisolone was given to ophthalmopathy patients. The paper reports TCR Vbeta CDR3 sequencing of about 140 peripheral blood samples: some 44 ophthalmopathy, under 85 hyperthyroidism and 17 progressor patients.

A patient counted as having stable Graves' hyperthyroidism if no progression to ophthalmopathy occurred over 18 months of follow-up. Hyperthyroidism patients were newly diagnosed, had a disease duration of under 2 months, and were aged 18 to 65 years. Any patient with an uncontrolled infection, another autoimmune disease, pregnancy or lactation was excluded. Diagnoses relied on clinical symptoms, serum thyroxine and TRAb, thyroid ultrasound and orbital computed tomography. Ficoll-Paque density gradient centrifugation was used to isolate PBMCs from around 10 ml of fresh peripheral blood. Total RNA was extracted using Trizol reagent, and RNA quality was assessed on an Agilent 2100 Bioanalyzer. This clonotype was recorded at least ten times. Its antigen is not yet known. No qualities accompany the bases; no much larger clone lies one base away. The germline V gene supplies CDR1 SGHRS and CDR2 YFSETQ. The CDR3 sequence holds 17 residues, the cysteine and phenylalanine included. The CDR3 DNA has 51 bases and is translated from base 1. V loses 4 bases of germline sequence and J loses 2 bases, and the interval between the two ends is 18 bases.

Overall results and qualifications from the work: Blood samples also contained most of the expanded thyroid clonotypes (frequency above 0.001), which suggests that blood repertoires may reflect thyroid immune responses. A 13 V-J signature model separated ophthalmopathy from stable hyperthyroidism, with approximately 86% sensitivity and around 84% specificity in cross-validation and 80%/75% in testing. In validation, the model predicted progression to ophthalmopathy a median of about 6 months before onset, with roughly 70% sensitivity and about 75% specificity. No statistical method was used to set the sample size in advance, and investigators knew the group allocation.

The TCR beta CDR3 regions were amplified from the RNA transcripts. The TCR CDR3 was subjected to a first round of RT-PCR using the HTBI primer set and the Qiagen OneStep RT-PCR kit. The libraries were constructed in a second round of multiplex PCR and then size-selected and purified. Libraries were sequenced paired-end with 100 bp reads on an Illumina HiSeq2000. Per the source publication's procedure: Raw data were processed with SOAPnuke, discarding reads with adapters, uncalled bases, mean Phred below 15, or no exact constant-primer or identifier match. High-quality paired reads were merged with COPE v1.2.5, and unique nucleotide sequences were defined as clonotypes. Clonotypes were aligned to IMGT TRBV, TRBD and TRBJ reference segments using MiTCR v1.1. The analysis included only V-J combinations with a frequency above 0.0001, which together covered around 99% of the repertoires. A TCS score was defined as the ratio between F50 (clonal expansion) and ExV (chaos), using BLOSUM62-based TCRdist between CDR3 peptides within each V-J. Welch's t-statistics and random forest reduced roughly 500 V-J features to 13, which were used in a naive Bayes classifier (R e1071). TCRdb reworked the public reads: Q25 trimming with fastp, MiXCR clone assembly, productive beta chains retained. Merged by CDR3 protein, the rows form single entries marked with the most common genes and DNA. The V and J calls come from TCRdb's annotation, not from the publication. This sample comprises hundreds of thousands of distinct CDR3 sequences, 11% to 15% of them detected only once. The leading ten clones occupy roughly 25% of the sample.

The receptor's source is a woman aged 30 to 39 with Graves' hyperthyroidism. The specimen sequenced was blood. Here the chain combines TRBV5-1 and TRBJ2-2, and the D gene may be TRBD2, 6 bases matching. The nucleotide sequence is TGCGCCAGCAGCCCCGGATTGGACTACCCAAACACCGGGGAGCTGTTTTTT. This sequence encodes CASSPGLDYPNTGELFF.